This T cell receptor (beta chain) was identified in a study of CD8 T cells in Susac syndrome. Random hexamers served to reverse transcribe about 0.5 to 1 ug RNA. A multiplex approach, immunoSEQ multiplex PCR, amplified TCR beta CDR3 across 54 Vbeta and 13 Jbeta. Each CDR3 protein is one row after TCRdb ran MiXCR on the immunoSEQ multiplex PCR reads. The data contain approximately 230,000 distinct CDR3 sequences, about 94% of them singletons. Deletions cut 5 bases from V and 6 bases from J, with 16 bases between. The germline V gene has CDR1 DFQATT and CDR2 SNEGSKA (reference sequence). The CDR3 is 14 residues long.

This chain connects TRBV20-1 to TRBJ2-2, with TRBD2 as a possible D gene (5 bases). The sequence came from a human donor with multiple sclerosis. Sequenced input: CD4+ T cells from PBMCs. The CDR3 here is CSAEAPGRSGELFF. CDR3 in DNA: TGCAGTGCTGAGGCCCCGGGAAGGTCCGGGGAGCTGTTTTTT.